The sequence of this T cell receptor beta chain was determined in a study of neurological immune-mediated disorders. Study-level points and caveats: The study phylogenetically grouped the repertoires of 18 of 34 multiple sclerosis patients into one related-CDR3 cluster, a possible signature. In HTLV-1-associated myelopathy, TCR clonal expansion was greatest, whereas multiple sclerosis had the least, falling below healthy controls.

TCRdb passed the 5' RACE reads through MiXCR, listing each CDR3 protein once. The table lists approximately 65,000 distinct CDR3 sequences, 4.1% of them singletons. In its sample, this clonotype was seen many times. What it binds is unknown. Sequenced sample: PBMCs. The source of this sequence is a man aged 45-65 years with multiple sclerosis.

The CDR3 loop is CASSQVPVSGGVNEQFF. The CDR3 coding sequence is TGCGCCAGCAGCCAAGTTCCAGTGTCGGGGGGTGTGAATGAGCAGTTCTTC. This chain connects TRBV4-1 to TRBJ2-1; 7 nucleotides align to TRBD2. V shed 1 base and J 7 bases; nucleotides not matched to a gene: 13. Germline-derived CDR1 and CDR2 are MGHRA and YSYEKL. This CDR3 region has 17 residues.